Below, 17 T cell receptor beta chains from the same sample are listed, as sequenced in a study of cytomegalovirus exposure and HLA in healthy donors. The PCR ran on 60 Vbeta and 13 Jbeta primers. Assay used: immunoSEQ multiplex PCR; TCRdb lists only in-frame clones, some missing. Of about 200,000 clones in the sample, roughly 90% are singletons; the top ten hold roughly 0.33%. The material sequenced was PBMCs. The receptors shown here come from a woman aged 25 to 45 in good health and CMV-seronegative.

The V call is TRBV18, the J call TRBJ1-1; TRBD1 matches 7 bases. Per the germline V gene, CDR1 is KGHSH and CDR2 is LQKENI. V lost 5 bases, J lost 8 bases, and 5 bases stayed unmatched. The CDR3 extends over 12 amino acids. The DNA for the CDR3 is TGTGCCAGCTCATTAGACAGGGAGGAAGCTTTCTTT. Amino acids: CASSLDREEAFF.

This sequence joins TRBV7-8 and TRBJ2-1; 8 nucleotides match TRBD1. CDR3 length: 15 residues. CDR1 and CDR2 (germline): SGHVS, FQNEAQ. The V segment lost 7 bases and the J segment 9 bases; nucleotides outside the gene matches: 14. The CDR3 spells CASIVGQGAWGEQFF. CDR3 sequence (DNA): TGTGCCAGCATCGTGGGTCAGGGGGCGTGGGGTGAGCAGTTCTTC.

V and J are TRBV28 and TRBJ1-4; possible D gene TRBD1, 6 bases. CDR1 and CDR2 (germline): MDHEN, SYDVKM. The CDR3 has 15 amino acids. With 5 bases removed from V and 4 bases from J, the gap between germline ends came to 14 bases. CDR3 DNA: TGTGCCAGCAGTGTTGGACAGAGCTTTAATGAAAAACTGTTTTTT. It encodes CASSVGQSFNEKLFF.

The chain carries TRBV14 and TRBJ1-2, with TRBD1 matching over 8 bases. The CDR3 loop spans 15 amino acids. Germline CDR1 is SGHDN and CDR2 is FVKESK. V shed 5 bases and J 2 bases; nucleotides not matched to a gene: 7. The CDR3 DNA sequence: TGTGCCAGCAGCTTACCCGGGACAGGAAACTATGGCTACACCTTC. It is translated as CASSLPGTGNYGYTF.

As concerns this clone: One end of the junction fails to match germline, which may point to a read error. This chain connects TRBV7-9 to TRBJ2-7; the D gene is possibly TRBD2 (5 bases). The CDR3 consists of 12 residues. Germline CDR1 reads SEHNR; CDR2 reads FQNEAQ (reference sequence). CDR3 region: CSSSGGESEQYF. In DNA form, the CDR3 reads TGTTCCAGCAGCGGCGGAGAGTCCGAGCAGTACTTC.

The chain recombines TRBV7-9 with TRBJ2-2, with 8 bases that match TRBD1. Germline-derived CDR1 and CDR2 are SEHNR and FQNEAQ (reference sequence). This CDR3 has 16 amino acids. J lost 4 bases, V lost 5 bases, and 9 bases had no gene match. The CDR3 here is CASSARGQESTGELFF. CDR3 nucleotides: TGTGCCAGCAGCGCCCGGGGACAGGAGTCCACCGGGGAGCTGTTTTTT.

The V gene is TRBV7-3, the J gene TRBJ2-1; 10 bases agree with TRBD2. V was pared by 2 bases and J by 8 bases, with 9 bases of the junction left unmatched. CDR3 length: 16 residues. Per the germline V gene, CDR1 is SGHTA and CDR2 is FQGTGA. CDR3 coding DNA: TGTGCCAGCAGCTTAGAAAGCGGGGGGGCCTTACATGAGCAGTTCTTC. This translates into CASSLESGGALHEQFF. Combining the CDR3 with reference TRBV7-3 and TRBJ2-1 gives the whole variable domain GAGVSQTPSNKVTEKGKYVELRCDPISGHTALYWYRQSLGQGPEFLIYFQGTGAADDSGLPNDRFFAVRPEGSVSTLKIQRTERGDSAVYLCASSLESGGALHEQFFGPGTRLTVL.

This chain joins TRBV19 and TRBJ2-7, with 10 positions matching TRBD1. This CDR3 spans 12 amino acids. V trimming: 3 bases; J trimming: 9 bases; junction bases outside the gene matches: 2. Per germline, CDR1 LNHDA and CDR2 SQIVND (reference sequence). The CDR3 bases are TGTGCCAGTAGTATGACAGGGGGCTGGCAGTACTTC. Its protein is CASSMTGGWQYF.

This rearrangement joins TRBV19 to TRBJ1-5, with D possibly matching TRBD1 (6 bases). The CDR3 has 15 residues. The ends were cut back, 0 bases at V and 6 bases at J, with 12 bases in the middle. CDR1 and CDR2 (germline): LNHDA, SQIVND (reference sequence). The CDR3 coding sequence is TGTGCCAGTAGTATAGAGGGGGGGCGCAGTCAGCCCCAGCATTTT. It yields the protein CASSIEGGRSQPQHF.

This chain uses TRBV11-2 with TRBJ1-2, with TRBD1 as a possible D gene (6 bases). Deletions cut 5 bases from V and 4 bases from J, with 14 bases between. The V gene's germline CDR1 is SGHAT and CDR2 FQNNGV. This CDR3 contains 14 residues. CDR3 sequence reads: CASSQRRDTYGYTF. CDR3 DNA sequence: TGTGCCAGCAGCCAAAGACGGGACACCTATGGCTACACCTTC.

A single count supports this clone. The chain employs TRBV4-1 and TRBJ1-1; 9 bases fit TRBD1. The CDR3 is 16 residues long. Germline CDR1 reads MGHRA; CDR2 reads YSYEKL. V was clipped by 4 bases and J by 10 bases; unmatched bases: 16. This CDR3 is CASSRRDDRKDRGAFF. CDR3 DNA sequence: TGCGCCAGCAGCCGACGTGACGACCGTAAGGACAGGGGAGCTTTCTTT.

J is TRBJ2-1 and V is TRBV28; 10 bases fit TRBD2. Trimming removed 5 bases from V and 2 bases from J; junction bases left unmatched: 6. The germline CDR1 and CDR2 sequences are MDHEN and SYDVKM. The CDR3 contains 16 residues. The CDR3 here is CASSHISGGAYNEQFF. The CDR3 bases are TGTGCCAGCAGTCACATCAGCGGGGGGGCCTACAATGAGCAGTTCTTC.

The chain joins TRBV29-1 to TRBJ1-1; 7 bases are shared with TRBD1. J lost 11 bases, V lost 6 bases, and 15 bases had no gene match. The CDR3 runs to 13 residues. The germline V gene encodes CDR1 SQVTM and CDR2 ANQGSEA. For the CDR3, the DNA is TGCAGCGTGACCCTGTTTGACAGGGATAGGGCTTTCTTT. This codes for CSVTLFDRDRAFF.

The chain joins TRBV27 to TRBJ2-1, with TRBD2 identical over 9 bases. CDR3 length: 13 amino acids. The germline V gene encodes CDR1 MNHEY and CDR2 SMNVEV (reference sequence). The junction had 3 bases not matched to a gene; V was cut back by 3 bases and J by 9 bases. The CDR3 sequence: CASSLSSGIEQFF. The CDR3 coding sequence is TGTGCCAGCAGTTTGTCTAGCGGGATTGAGCAGTTCTTC.

This clone was found once. This chain joins TRBV6-1 and TRBJ2-1; tentatively, D is TRBD1 (7 bases). The CDR3 covers 15 residues. The V and J ends lost 2 bases and 3 bases respectively, with 11 bases between them. CDR1 is MNHNS, CDR2 SASEGT, per germline. The CDR3 region is CASSERGDSYNEQFF. CDR3 bases: TGTGCCAGCAGTGAAAGGGGGGACAGCTACAATGAGCAGTTCTTC.

The chain couples TRBV5-4 to TRBJ2-2; 9 bases agree with TRBD2. CDR3 size: 16 residues. V was clipped by 1 base and J by 3 bases; unmatched bases: 4. Germline CDR1 SGHNT, CDR2 YYREEE (reference sequence). The CDR3 DNA sequence: TGTGCCAGCAGCTTGTCGCTAGCGGGATACACCGGGGAGCTGTTTTTT. As protein: CASSLSLAGYTGELFF. The full variable domain, its missing parts supplied by reference TRBV5-4 and TRBJ2-2, is ETGVTQSPTHLIKTRGQQVTLRCSSQSGHNTVSWYQQALGQGPQFIFQYYREEENGRGNFPPRFSGLQFPNYSSELNVNALELDDSALYLCASSLSLAGYTGELFFGEGSRLTVL.

The chain recombines TRBV2 with TRBJ2-7; weak D call: TRBD2 (5 bases). Per germline, CDR1 SNHLY and CDR2 FYNNEI. The length of the CDR3 is 11 residues. Trimming pared 1 base from V and 7 bases from J, leaving 5 bases between. The CDR3 spells CASSEGGEQYF. CDR3 bases: TGTGCCAGCAGTGAAGGAGGGGAGCAGTACTTC.